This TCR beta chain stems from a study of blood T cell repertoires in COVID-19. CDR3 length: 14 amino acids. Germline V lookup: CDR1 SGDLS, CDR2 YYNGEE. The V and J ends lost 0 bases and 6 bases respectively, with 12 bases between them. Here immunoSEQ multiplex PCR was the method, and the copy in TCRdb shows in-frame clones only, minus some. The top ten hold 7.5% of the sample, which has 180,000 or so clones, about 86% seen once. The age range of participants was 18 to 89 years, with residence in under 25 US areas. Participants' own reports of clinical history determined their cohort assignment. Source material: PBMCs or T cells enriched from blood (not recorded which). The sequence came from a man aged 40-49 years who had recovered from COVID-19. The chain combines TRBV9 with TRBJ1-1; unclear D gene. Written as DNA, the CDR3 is TGTGCCAGCAGCGTAGAATGGGCGGGATCTGAAGCTTTCTTT. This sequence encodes CASSVEWAGSEAFF.